This paragraph reports one T cell receptor (beta chain). As yet, its antigen is unknown. The data belong to a study of T cell responses to AZD1222 COVID-19 vaccine. Study context: Investigators merged groups given second doses at roughly 4 or roughly 12 weeks. Whole-study results and caveats: Spike was spanned by vaccine-associated CD4 TCRs, which were dominant at 160-218 and 743-854. The donors showed a predominance of white British ancestry and of females, with possible underestimation of clonal diversity. Two AZD1222 doses significantly raised spike-specific TCR breadth and depth over controls.

Profiled with immunoSEQ multiplex PCR; TCRdb holds only in-frame clones, not every one. The data show under 150,000 clones, roughly 92% seen once. V lost 8 bases to trimming and J lost 0 bases, with 14 bases between them. CDR3 size: 15 residues. CDR1 is MDHEN, CDR2 SYDVKM, per germline. The clonotype comes from an adult in good health. The sequencing used peripheral blood, collected on day 0 of AZD1222 vaccination. J is TRBJ1-5 and V is TRBV28; D possibly corresponds to TRBD1 (6 bases). CDR3 loop: CASRRGGDSNQPQHF. CDR3 bases: TGTGCCAGCCGACGAGGGGGGGATAGCAATCAGCCCCAGCATTTT.